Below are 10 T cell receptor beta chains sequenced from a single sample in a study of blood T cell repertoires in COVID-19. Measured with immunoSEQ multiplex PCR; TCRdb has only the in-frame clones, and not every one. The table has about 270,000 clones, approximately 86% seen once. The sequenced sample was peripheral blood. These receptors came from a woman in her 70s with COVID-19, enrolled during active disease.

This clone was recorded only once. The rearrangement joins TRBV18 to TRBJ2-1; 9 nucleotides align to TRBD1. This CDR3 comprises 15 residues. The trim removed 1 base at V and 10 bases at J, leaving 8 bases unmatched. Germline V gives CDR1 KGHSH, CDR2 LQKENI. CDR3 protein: CASSPLGTGSREQFF. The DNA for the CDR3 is TGTGCCAGCTCACCACTTGGGACAGGGTCCCGGGAGCAGTTCTTC.

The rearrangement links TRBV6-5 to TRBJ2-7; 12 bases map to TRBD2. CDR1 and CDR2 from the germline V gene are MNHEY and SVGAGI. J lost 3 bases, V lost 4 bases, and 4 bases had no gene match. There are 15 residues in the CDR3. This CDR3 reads CASSFASGGGYEQYF. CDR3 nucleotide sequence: TGTGCCAGCAGTTTTGCTAGCGGGGGGGGCTACGAGCAGTACTTC.

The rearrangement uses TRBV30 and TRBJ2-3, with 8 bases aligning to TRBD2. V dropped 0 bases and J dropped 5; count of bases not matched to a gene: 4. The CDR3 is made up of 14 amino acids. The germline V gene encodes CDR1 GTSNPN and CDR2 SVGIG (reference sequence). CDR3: CAWSVQRGRDTQYF. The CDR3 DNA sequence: TGTGCCTGGAGTGTTCAGCGGGGGAGAGATACGCAGTATTTT. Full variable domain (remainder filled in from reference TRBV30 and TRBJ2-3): SQTIHQWPATLVQPVGSPLSLECTVEGTSNPNLYWYRQAAGRGLQLLFYSVGIGQISSEVPQNLSASRPQDRQFILSSKKLLLSDSGFYLCAWSVQRGRDTQYFGPGTRLTVL.

The CDR3 region is CASSLGTGTGDTGELFF. DNA of the CDR3: TGCGCCAGCAGCTTGGGTACCGGGACAGGGGACACCGGGGAGCTGTTTTTT. This sequence joins TRBV5-1 and TRBJ2-2, with TRBD1 matching over 10 bases. The CDR3 covers 17 residues. Germline V CDR1 and CDR2: SGHRS, YFSETQ. Trimming removed 0 bases from V and 3 bases from J; junction bases left unmatched: 5.

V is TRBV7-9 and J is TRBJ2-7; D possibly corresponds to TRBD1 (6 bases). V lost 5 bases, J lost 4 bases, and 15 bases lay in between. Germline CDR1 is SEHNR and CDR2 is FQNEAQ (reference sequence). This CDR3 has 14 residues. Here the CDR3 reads CASSHTETGYEQYF. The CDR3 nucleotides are TGTGCCAGCAGCCATACGGAGACAGGTTACGAGCAGTACTTC. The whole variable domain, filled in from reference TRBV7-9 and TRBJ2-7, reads DTGVSQNPRHKITKRGQNVTFRCDPISEHNRLYWYRQTLGQGPEFLTYFQNEAQLEKSRLLSDRFSAERPKGSFSTLEIQRTEQGDSAMYLCASSHTETGYEQYFGPGTRLTVT.

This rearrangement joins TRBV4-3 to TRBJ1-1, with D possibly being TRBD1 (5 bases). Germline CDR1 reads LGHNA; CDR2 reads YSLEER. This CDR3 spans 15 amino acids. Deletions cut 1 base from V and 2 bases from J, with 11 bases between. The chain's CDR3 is CASSQGRTKNTEAFF. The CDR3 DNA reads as TGCGCCAGCAGCCAAGGCAGGACAAAAAACACTGAAGCTTTCTTT.

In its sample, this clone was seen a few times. Written as DNA, the CDR3 is TGTGCCAGCAGCTGGGGACAGTTCCACAGCTCTGGAAACACCATATATTTT. Translation gives CASSWGQFHSSGNTIYF. The V call is TRBV5-8, the J call TRBJ1-3; 7 bases are a match to TRBD1. The CDR3 extends over 17 amino acids. Per germline, CDR1 SGHTS and CDR2 YDEGEE. V gave up 3 bases and J gave up 0 bases; unmatched junction bases: 9.

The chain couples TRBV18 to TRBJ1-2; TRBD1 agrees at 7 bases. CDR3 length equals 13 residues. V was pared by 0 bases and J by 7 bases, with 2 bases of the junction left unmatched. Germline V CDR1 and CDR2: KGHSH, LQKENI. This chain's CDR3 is CASSPPDRVGYTF. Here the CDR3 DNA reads TGTGCCAGCTCACCACCTGACAGGGTTGGCTACACCTTC.

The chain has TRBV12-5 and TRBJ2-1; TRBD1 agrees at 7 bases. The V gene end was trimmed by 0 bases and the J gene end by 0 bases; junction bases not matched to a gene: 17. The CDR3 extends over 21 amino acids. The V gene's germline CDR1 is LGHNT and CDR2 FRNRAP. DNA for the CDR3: TGTGCTAGTGGTTTGGTTGCGGACGGGACAGCTTTATCTAGCTCCTACAATGAGCAGTTCTTC. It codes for CASGLVADGTALSSSYNEQFF.

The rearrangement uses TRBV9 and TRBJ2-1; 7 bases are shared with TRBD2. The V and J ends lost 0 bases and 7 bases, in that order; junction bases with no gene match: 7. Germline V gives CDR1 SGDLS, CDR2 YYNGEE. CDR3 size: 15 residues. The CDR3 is CASSVGSGAVNEQFF. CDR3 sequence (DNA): TGTGCCAGCAGCGTAGGGAGCGGGGCGGTGAATGAGCAGTTCTTC.